Listed below are T cell receptor beta chains from one sample, sequenced in a study of memory CD4+ T cells and cytomegalovirus serostatus. The repertoire was sequenced with immunoSEQ multiplex PCR; TCRdb's copy has only in-frame clones and lacks some. The top ten clones hold roughly 0.9% of a sample with under 80,000 clones, 80% to 85% of them seen once. Sequenced sample: memory CD4+ T cells from blood. Source of these receptors: an adult in good health and CMV-seronegative. CDR3s include the opening cysteine and the closing phenylalanine or tryptophan. D genes are given only for firm matches. Clone size is given for some rows only: seen once, a few or many times, or a class if the clone is expanded.

d_call: -; j_call: TRBJ1-1; v_call: TRBV5-1; clone_size: once; cdr3_aa: CASSLRPWDQAPTEAFF; cdr3_nt: TGCGCCAGCAGCCTGAGGCCCTGGGACCAGGCCCCCACTGAAGCTTTCTTT
d_call: -; j_call: TRBJ1-1; v_call: TRBV9; clone_size: -; cdr3_aa: CASSLDSNTEAFF; cdr3_nt: TGTGCCAGCAGCTTGGACAGTAACACTGAAGCTTTCTTT
d_call: -; j_call: TRBJ2-1; v_call: TRBV7-3; clone_size: -; cdr3_aa: CASGQPSSYNEQFF; cdr3_nt: TGTGCCAGCGGACAGCCGAGCTCCTACAATGAGCAGTTCTTC
d_call: TRBD1; j_call: TRBJ1-1; v_call: TRBV18; clone_size: -; cdr3_aa: CASSQTNRQGGTEAFF; cdr3_nt: TGTGCCAGCTCACAAACCAACAGACAGGGAGGTACTGAAGCTTTCTTT
d_call: TRBD2; j_call: TRBJ2-5; v_call: TRBV29-1; clone_size: -; cdr3_aa: CSVQALGLAGGRSKETQYF; cdr3_nt: TGCAGCGTTCAGGCCCTGGGACTAGCGGGAGGACGGTCGAAAGAGACCCAGTACTTC
d_call: -; j_call: TRBJ1-1; v_call: TRBV19; clone_size: -; cdr3_aa: CASSGNTEAFF; cdr3_nt: TGTGCCAGTAGTGGAAACACTGAAGCTTTCTTT
d_call: TRBD1; j_call: TRBJ1-1; v_call: TRBV6-5; clone_size: once; cdr3_aa: CASSPPDRMNTEAFF; cdr3_nt: TGTGCCAGCAGCCCCCCGGACAGGATGAACACTGAAGCTTTCTTT
d_call: TRBD2; j_call: TRBJ2-1; v_call: TRBV6-1; clone_size: -; cdr3_aa: CASSEVAGGYGEQFF; cdr3_nt: TGTGCCAGCAGTGAGGTAGCGGGAGGCTATGGTGAGCAGTTCTTC
d_call: -; j_call: TRBJ1-5; v_call: TRBV19; clone_size: -; cdr3_aa: CASTGRDNQPQHF; cdr3_nt: TGTGCCAGTACGGGCAGAGACAATCAGCCCCAGCATTTT
d_call: -; j_call: TRBJ2-7; v_call: TRBV5-8; clone_size: -; cdr3_aa: CASSLDYVKSYEQYF; cdr3_nt: TGTGCCAGCAGCTTGGATTACGTGAAGTCCTACGAGCAGTACTTC
d_call: -; j_call: TRBJ2-2; v_call: TRBV7-3; clone_size: -; cdr3_aa: CASSLRGTQNTGELFF; cdr3_nt: TGTGCCAGCAGCTTGAGAGGGACTCAAAACACCGGGGAGCTGTTTTTT
d_call: -; j_call: TRBJ1-1; v_call: TRBV7-6; clone_size: -; cdr3_aa: CASSRVGGNTEAFF; cdr3_nt: TGTGCCAGCAGCCGCGTCGGGGGGAACACTGAAGCTTTCTTT
d_call: TRBD2; j_call: TRBJ2-1; v_call: TRBV15; clone_size: -; cdr3_aa: CATSRGTSGGAYNEQFF; cdr3_nt: TGTGCCACCAGCAGAGGGACTAGCGGGGGAGCCTACAATGAGCAGTTCTTC
d_call: TRBD1; j_call: TRBJ1-2; v_call: TRBV7-9; clone_size: -; cdr3_aa: CASSRGLGYGYTF; cdr3_nt: TGTGCCAGCAGCAGGGGGCTGGGCTATGGCTACACCTTC
d_call: TRBD1; j_call: TRBJ1-2; v_call: TRBV5-4; clone_size: once; cdr3_aa: CASSKGQESYGYTF; cdr3_nt: TGTGCCAGCAGCAAGGGACAGGAATCTTATGGCTACACCTTC
d_call: -; j_call: TRBJ1-1; v_call: TRBV30; clone_size: -; cdr3_aa: CAWSLPPGHTNTEAFF; cdr3_nt: TGTGCCTGGAGCCTACCCCCCGGACACACGAACACTGAAGCTTTCTTT
d_call: TRBD2; j_call: TRBJ2-7; v_call: TRBV5-6; clone_size: -; cdr3_aa: CASSPPGDYREQYF; cdr3_nt: TGTGCCAGCAGCCCCCCGGGGGACTACCGCGAGCAGTACTTC
d_call: TRBD1; j_call: TRBJ2-1; v_call: TRBV7-3; clone_size: -; cdr3_aa: CASSSSYTRDRENEQFF; cdr3_nt: TGTGCCAGCAGCTCAAGTTACACCCGGGACAGGGAGAATGAGCAGTTCTTC
d_call: -; j_call: TRBJ1-3; v_call: TRBV29-1; clone_size: -; cdr3_aa: CSVVVRGGLSGNTIYF; cdr3_nt: TGCAGCGTTGTAGTAAGGGGGGGCCTGTCTGGAAACACCATATATTTT
d_call: TRBD2; j_call: TRBJ2-5; v_call: TRBV19; clone_size: few; cdr3_aa: CASSRPGLAQETQYF; cdr3_nt: TGTGCCAGTAGTCGACCGGGACTAGCCCAAGAGACCCAGTACTTC
d_call: TRBD1; j_call: TRBJ2-1; v_call: TRBV4-2; clone_size: -; cdr3_aa: CASSQVFRDRGGNEQFF; cdr3_nt: TGTGCCAGCAGCCAAGTCTTCCGGGACAGGGGAGGCAATGAGCAGTTCTTC
d_call: -; j_call: TRBJ2-6; v_call: TRBV2; clone_size: -; cdr3_aa: CASSAIGAGANVLTF; cdr3_nt: TGTGCCAGCAGTGCCATCGGGGCTGGGGCCAACGTCCTGACTTTC
d_call: -; j_call: TRBJ1-2; v_call: TRBV18; clone_size: -; cdr3_aa: CASSPGGPIAYYTF; cdr3_nt: TGTGCCAGCTCACCGGGAGGTCCTATCGCTTACTACACCTTC
d_call: -; j_call: TRBJ2-2; v_call: TRBV11-3; clone_size: -; cdr3_aa: CASSLGGAGELFF; cdr3_nt: TGTGCCAGCAGCTTAGGAGGGGCCGGGGAGCTGTTTTTT
d_call: -; j_call: TRBJ2-1; v_call: TRBV19; clone_size: -; cdr3_aa: CASSIESQNNEQFF; cdr3_nt: TGTGCCAGTAGTATAGAATCCCAGAACAATGAGCAGTTCTTC
d_call: -; j_call: TRBJ2-1; v_call: TRBV6-1; clone_size: -; cdr3_aa: CASSELNLGNEQFF; cdr3_nt: TGTGCCAGCAGTGAATTAAACTTAGGCAATGAGCAGTTCTTC
d_call: -; j_call: TRBJ1-1; v_call: TRBV25-1; clone_size: -; cdr3_aa: CASSDTGTPGGEAFF; cdr3_nt: TGTGCCAGCAGTGATACCGGGACACCCGGAGGTGAAGCTTTCTTT
d_call: TRBD1; j_call: TRBJ2-6; v_call: TRBV5-1; clone_size: -; cdr3_aa: CASSPSFAFMTGQGAGANVLTF; cdr3_nt: TGCGCCAGCAGCCCCTCATTCGCATTTATGACGGGACAGGGAGCTGGGGCCAACGTCCTGACTTTC
d_call: TRBD1; j_call: TRBJ2-5; v_call: TRBV25-1; clone_size: -; cdr3_aa: CASSEGWGQGFQETQYF; cdr3_nt: TGTGCCAGCAGTGAAGGTTGGGGACAGGGTTTCCAAGAGACCCAGTACTTC
d_call: -; j_call: TRBJ2-1; v_call: TRBV6-1; clone_size: -; cdr3_aa: CASTPGYSSYNEQFF; cdr3_nt: TGTGCCAGCACCCCGGGGTACAGCTCCTACAATGAGCAGTTCTTC
d_call: -; j_call: TRBJ2-5; v_call: TRBV2; clone_size: once; cdr3_aa: CASRQGQVQETQYF; cdr3_nt: TGTGCCAGCAGACAGGGACAAGTCCAAGAGACCCAGTACTTC
d_call: -; j_call: TRBJ1-1; v_call: TRBV29-1; clone_size: few; cdr3_aa: CSVVGWNTEAFF; cdr3_nt: TGCAGCGTGGTAGGGTGGAACACTGAAGCTTTCTTT
d_call: -; j_call: TRBJ1-5; v_call: TRBV18; clone_size: -; cdr3_aa: CASSPPGAGQPQHF; cdr3_nt: TGTGCCAGCTCACCACCGGGGGCGGGACAGCCCCAGCATTTT
d_call: -; j_call: TRBJ1-3; v_call: TRBV18; clone_size: -; cdr3_aa: CASSPPVLFRGNTIYF; cdr3_nt: TGTGCCAGCTCACCACCGGTGCTTTTCCGCGGAAACACCATATATTTT
d_call: -; j_call: TRBJ1-4; v_call: TRBV28; clone_size: -; cdr3_aa: CASSAGLEKLFF; cdr3_nt: TGTGCCAGCAGTGCTGGTCTAGAAAAACTGTTTTTT
d_call: TRBD2; j_call: TRBJ2-7; v_call: TRBV19; clone_size: -; cdr3_aa: CASSTGGRRYEQYF; cdr3_nt: TGTGCCAGTAGTACCGGCGGGAGGAGGTACGAGCAGTACTTC
d_call: -; j_call: TRBJ1-1; v_call: TRBV19; clone_size: few; cdr3_aa: CASSEGHNTEAFF; cdr3_nt: TGTGCCAGTAGCGAAGGGCATAACACTGAAGCTTTCTTT
d_call: -; j_call: TRBJ2-5; v_call: TRBV4-2; clone_size: -; cdr3_aa: CASSQDRPGWAQETQYF; cdr3_nt: TGTGCCAGCAGCCAAGATCGTCCGGGATGGGCTCAAGAGACCCAGTACTTC
d_call: -; j_call: TRBJ1-2; v_call: TRBV5-1; clone_size: -; cdr3_aa: CASSLEGFGYGYTF; cdr3_nt: TGCGCCAGCAGCTTGGAGGGATTCGGCTATGGCTACACCTTC
d_call: TRBD1; j_call: TRBJ2-7; v_call: TRBV18; clone_size: -; cdr3_aa: CASSPDRAYEQYF; cdr3_nt: TGTGCCAGCTCACCGGACAGGGCCTACGAGCAGTACTTC
d_call: -; j_call: TRBJ1-1; v_call: TRBV2; clone_size: -; cdr3_aa: CASSEEGFGTEAFF; cdr3_nt: TGTGCCAGCAGTGAAGAGGGCTTTGGGACAGAAGCTTTCTTT
d_call: -; j_call: TRBJ1-3; v_call: TRBV2; clone_size: -; cdr3_aa: CASRRLEGAGNTIYF; cdr3_nt: TGTGCCAGCAGGCGGTTAGAGGGTGCTGGAAACACCATATATTTT
d_call: TRBD2; j_call: TRBJ2-3; v_call: TRBV4-2; clone_size: -; cdr3_aa: CASSHPAGAILGTDTQYF; cdr3_nt: TGTGCCAGCAGCCATCCGGCGGGAGCGATACTCGGCACAGATACGCAGTATTTT
d_call: TRBD2; j_call: TRBJ2-3; v_call: TRBV7-9; clone_size: -; cdr3_aa: CALNPGLAGDTDTQYF; cdr3_nt: TGTGCCTTAAACCCCGGACTAGCGGGAGACACAGATACGCAGTATTTT
d_call: -; j_call: TRBJ2-6; v_call: TRBV2; clone_size: -; cdr3_aa: CASSEQSGANVLTF; cdr3_nt: TGTGCCAGCAGTGAGCAATCTGGGGCCAACGTCCTGACTTTC
d_call: -; j_call: TRBJ1-2; v_call: TRBV28; clone_size: -; cdr3_aa: CASSPSRNYGYTF; cdr3_nt: TGTGCCAGCAGCCCTAGCAGGAACTATGGCTACACCTTC
d_call: TRBD1; j_call: TRBJ1-3; v_call: TRBV4-2; clone_size: once; cdr3_aa: CASSRDSPSGNTIYF; cdr3_nt: TGTGCCAGCAGCCGGGACAGCCCCTCTGGAAACACCATATATTTT
d_call: -; j_call: TRBJ1-1; v_call: TRBV27; clone_size: medium-sized; cdr3_aa: CASSYQGARRTEAFF; cdr3_nt: TGTGCCAGCAGTTACCAAGGGGCTAGGCGCACTGAAGCTTTCTTT